The entry below describes one T cell receptor (beta chain). Its cognate antigen is unknown. The data were taken from a study of cytomegalovirus exposure and HLA in healthy donors. Findings of the study overall: Prior analysis indicated that the majority of TCR beta V segments exhibited productivity approximately 87% or approximately 30% of the time.

The germline V gene has CDR1 SGHRS and CDR2 YFSETQ. With 4 bases clipped from V and 7 bases from J, the junction kept 14 bases outside the gene matches. CDR3 size: 16 residues. PCR amplification relied on 60 Vbeta primers (plus 13 Jbeta primers). Produced via immunoSEQ multiplex PCR; TCRdb's table is partial and in-frame only. The repertoire has over 70,000 clones, 80% of them found once; the top ten carry around 23%. V gene TRBV5-1 combines with J gene TRBJ2-1, with 7 bases that match TRBD1. The sequencing input was PBMCs. The clonotype originates from a woman between 50 and 59 years old in good health and CMV-seropositive. The CDR3: CASSQRQGNVGNEQFF. CDR3 in DNA: TGCGCCAGCAGCCAAAGACAGGGTAACGTTGGTAATGAGCAGTTCTTC.